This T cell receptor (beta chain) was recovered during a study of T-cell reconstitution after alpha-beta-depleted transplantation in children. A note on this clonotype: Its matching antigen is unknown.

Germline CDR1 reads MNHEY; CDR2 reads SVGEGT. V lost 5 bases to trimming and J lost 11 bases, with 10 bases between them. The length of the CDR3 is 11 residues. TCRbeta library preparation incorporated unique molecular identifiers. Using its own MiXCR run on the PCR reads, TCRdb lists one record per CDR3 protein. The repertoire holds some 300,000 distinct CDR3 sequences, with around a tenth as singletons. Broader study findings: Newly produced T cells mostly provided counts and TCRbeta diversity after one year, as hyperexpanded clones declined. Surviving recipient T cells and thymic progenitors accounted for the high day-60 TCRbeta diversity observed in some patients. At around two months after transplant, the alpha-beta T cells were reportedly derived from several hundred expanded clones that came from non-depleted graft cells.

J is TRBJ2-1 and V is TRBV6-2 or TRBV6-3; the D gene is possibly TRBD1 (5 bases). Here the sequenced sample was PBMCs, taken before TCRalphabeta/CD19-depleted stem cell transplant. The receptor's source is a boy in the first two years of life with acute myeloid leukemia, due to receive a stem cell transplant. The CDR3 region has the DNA TGTGCCAGCAGTCACAACAGGAAGCAGTTCTTC. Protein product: CASSHNRKQFF.